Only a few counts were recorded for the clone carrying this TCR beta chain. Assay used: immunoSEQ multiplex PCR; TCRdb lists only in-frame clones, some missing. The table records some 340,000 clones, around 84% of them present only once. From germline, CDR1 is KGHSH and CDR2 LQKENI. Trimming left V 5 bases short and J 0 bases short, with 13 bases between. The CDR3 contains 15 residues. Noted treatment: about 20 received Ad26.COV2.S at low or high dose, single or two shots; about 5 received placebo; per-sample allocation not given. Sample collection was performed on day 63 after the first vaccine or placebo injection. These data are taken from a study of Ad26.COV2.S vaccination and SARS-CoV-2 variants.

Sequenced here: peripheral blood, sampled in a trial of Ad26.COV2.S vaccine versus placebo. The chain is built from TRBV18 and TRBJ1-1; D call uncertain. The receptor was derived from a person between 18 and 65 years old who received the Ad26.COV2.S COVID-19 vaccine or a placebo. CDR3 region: CASSDSGVLNTEAFF. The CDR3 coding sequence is TGTGCCAGCTCAGACTCCGGCGTCTTGAACACTGAAGCTTTCTTT.